The 16 T cell receptor beta chains below all came from one sample that was sequenced in a study of blood T cell repertoires in COVID-19. Sequencing used immunoSEQ multiplex PCR; TCRdb keeps in-frame clones, though not all of them. In the table there are fewer than 400,000 clones, approximately 86% of which are singletons. Sequencing was carried out using PBMCs or T cells enriched from blood (not recorded which). The receptors derive from a woman aged 18 to 35 who had recovered from COVID-19.

The chain recombines TRBV5-1 with TRBJ1-6; 8 bases match TRBD1. Germline CDR1 is SGHRS and CDR2 is YFSETQ. Losses at the gene ends were 0 bases for V and 9 bases for J; bases not matched to a gene: 2. The CDR3 totals 14 residues. CDR3 amino acids: CASSLGDRGSPLHF. The CDR3 nucleotides are TGCGCCAGCAGCTTGGGTGACAGGGGTTCACCCCTCCACTTT.

The chain uses TRBV18 and TRBJ2-7; 11 nucleotides line up with TRBD2. This CDR3 has 13 residues. Looked up from germline, CDR1 is KGHSH and CDR2 is LQKENI. Losses at the gene ends were 3 bases for V and 6 bases for J; bases not matched to a gene: 1. CDR3 in DNA: TGTGCCAGCTCACCCGGGACTAGCGGCGAGCAGTACTTC. It specifies CASSPGTSGEQYF. The full variable domain, its missing parts supplied by reference TRBV18 and TRBJ2-7, is NAGVMQNPRHLVRRRGQEARLRCSPMKGHSHVYWYRQLPEEGLKFMVYLQKENIIDESGMPKERFSAEFPKEGPSILRIQQVVRGDSAAYFCASSPGTSGEQYFGPGTRLTVT.

This clone was detected only a few times. The chain joins TRBV29-1 to TRBJ2-3; D is possibly TRBD1 (6 bases). The CDR3 is 13 amino acids. V lost 4 bases and J 1 base, leaving 9 bases between the germline ends. Germline V gene lookup returns CDR1 SQVTM and CDR2 ANQGSEA. CDR3 bases: TGCAGCGTTGGTCAGGGGCGCACAGATACGCAGTATTTT. Encoded protein: CSVGQGRTDTQYF.

The genes are TRBV27 and TRBJ1-5; weak D call: TRBD1 (5 bases). With 6 bases removed from V and 6 bases from J, the gap between germline ends came to 9 bases. CDR3 length equals 12 residues. The germline V gene has CDR1 MNHEY and CDR2 SMNVEV (reference sequence). CDR3: CASRTGGQPQHF. CDR3 bases: TGTGCCAGCAGAACCGGGGGTCAGCCCCAGCATTTT.

This clone was detected once. The V call is TRBV6-7, the J call TRBJ1-1; D unclear. TRBV6-7 is treated as an ORF (open reading frame) with a function not yet certain. The CDR3 length is 15 residues. V dropped 0 bases and J dropped 6 bases, with 14 bases sitting between them. As DNA, the CDR3 is TGTGCCAGCAGTTACTCGATACGGAGCCGAGCTGAAGCTTTCTTT. It codes for CASSYSIRSRAEAFF.

The chain employs TRBV7-2 and TRBJ1-1; D is undetermined. CDR3 length: 13 residues. Per germline, CDR1 SGHTA and CDR2 FQGNSA. Deletions cut 0 bases from V and 7 bases from J, with 9 bases between. Here the CDR3 DNA reads TGTGCCAGCAGCTTAGCGCTCTACGGTGAAGCTTTCTTT. Its protein is CASSLALYGEAFF. The complete variable domain, with remaining parts taken from reference TRBV7-2 and TRBJ1-1, reads GAGVSQSPSNKVTEKGKDVELRCDPISGHTALYWYRQSLGQGLEFLIYFQGNSAPDKSGLPSDRFSAERTGGSVSTLTIQRTQQEDSAVYLCASSLALYGEAFFGQGTRLTVV.

V usage is TRBV6-2 or TRBV6-3 and J usage is TRBJ2-2; 7 bases are a match to TRBD2. CDR3 size: 15 residues. V lost 2 bases and J lost 6; bases outside the gene matches: 6. Germline V CDR1 and CDR2: MNHEY, SVGEGT. The CDR3 sequence is CASSYVREWAGELFF. As DNA, the CDR3 is TGTGCCAGCAGTTACGTGCGGGAGTGGGCCGGGGAGCTGTTTTTT.

The rearrangement joins TRBV19 to TRBJ1-2; D call uncertain. The CDR3 has 15 amino acids. CDR1 is LNHDA and CDR2 is SQIVND in the germline V gene (reference sequence). V was trimmed by 3 bases and J by 5 bases, leaving 16 bases between them. The DNA for the CDR3 is TGTGCCAGTAGTATGTTCCGCGGTGAAAAATATGGCTACACCTTC. It encodes CASSMFRGEKYGYTF. Looking up the rest from reference TRBV19 and TRBJ1-2 gives the full variable domain: DGGITQSPKYLFRKEGQNVTLSCEQNLNHDAMYWYRQDPGQGLRLIYYSQIVNDFQKGDIAEGYSVSREKKESFPLTVTSAQKNPTAFYLCASSMFRGEKYGYTFGSGTRLTVV.

The chain couples TRBV24-1 to TRBJ1-1, with D possibly matching TRBD1 (5 bases). In germline, CDR1 is KGHDR, CDR2 SFDVKD. Trimming took 6 bases from V and 1 from J, leaving 8 bases between them. The CDR3 is 13 residues long. The chain's CDR3 is CATSIQGNTEAFF. The CDR3 DNA follows: TGTGCCACCAGTATCCAGGGGAACACTGAAGCTTTCTTT.

J is TRBJ1-6 and V is TRBV21-1; the table calls TRBD1, which could not be checked here. TRBV21-1 is marked as a pseudogene. The CDR3 has 13 amino acids. The CDR3 is CASQRQRNSPLHF. CDR3 DNA sequence: TGTGCCAGCCAGAGACAGAGAAATTCACCCCTCCACTTT.

The rearrangement joins TRBV27 to TRBJ1-6; 10 nucleotides match TRBD1. CDR1 and CDR2 from the germline V gene are MNHEY and SMNVEV (reference sequence). V shed 6 bases, J shed 0 bases, and the junction held 14 bases outside the gene matches. The CDR3 has 20 residues. The CDR3 region is CASSLEAGTGDSSYNSPLHF. For the CDR3, the DNA is TGTGCCAGCAGCCTAGAGGCCGGGACAGGGGACAGCTCCTATAATTCACCCCTCCACTTT.

This chain joins TRBV7-3 and TRBJ2-7; tentatively, D is TRBD2 (6 bases). The germline gives CDR1 SGHTA, CDR2 FQGTGA. CDR3 length equals 15 residues. V gave up 5 bases and J gave up 4 bases, with 18 bases separating them. CDR3 DNA sequence: TGTGCCAGCAGCCCCCGGGACGGAGGGCGGTACGAGCAGTACTTC. Encoded protein: CASSPRDGGRYEQYF.

The chain combines TRBV5-5 with TRBJ2-3; no firm D call. The CDR3 runs 12 residues. Trimming took off 6 bases at V and 1 base at J, with 6 bases between the two ends. CDR1 is SGHKS and CDR2 is YYEKEE in the germline V gene (reference sequence). This CDR3 is CASTPGTDTQYF. The CDR3 DNA reads TGTGCCAGCACCCCTGGCACAGATACGCAGTATTTT.

The chain couples TRBV5-1 to TRBJ1-1, with 8 positions matching TRBD1. CDR1 is SGHRS and CDR2 is YFSETQ in the germline V gene. This CDR3 has 13 amino acids. With 5 bases clipped from V and 6 bases from J, the junction kept 6 bases outside the gene matches. The CDR3 sequence is CASREQGASEAFF. CDR3 in DNA: TGCGCCAGCAGAGAGCAGGGGGCGTCTGAAGCTTTCTTT.

V usage is TRBV9 and J usage is TRBJ1-1; maybe TRBD1 (6 bases). CDR1 is SGDLS and CDR2 is YYNGEE in the germline V gene. This CDR3 has 13 residues. The V end lost 0 bases, the J end lost 8 bases, and 11 bases lay between the germline ends. CDR3 amino acids: CASSVVTGVEAFF. The CDR3 bases are TGTGCCAGCAGCGTAGTGACAGGCGTAGAAGCTTTCTTT.

The chain employs TRBV7-8 and TRBJ1-2, with TRBD1 identical over 9 bases. CDR3 size: 16 residues. Germline CDR1 SGHVS, CDR2 FQNEAQ. The junction had 9 bases not matched to a gene; V was cut back by 5 bases and J by 2 bases. In DNA, the CDR3 is TGTGCCAGCAGCCTACAGGGGGCGTCAACGAACTATGGCTACACCTTC. Amino acid sequence: CASSLQGASTNYGYTF.